The clone carrying this TCR beta chain was detected only once. One Seattle source followed patients from active infection through their disease course. The data stem from a study of blood T cell repertoires in COVID-19. Study details: The origin of the acute and convalescent COVID-19 samples was the United States, Italy and Spain. From T cells, B-cell-depleted T cells, or PBMCs came the material, which was cDNA or gDNA.

V lost 8 bases and J 2 bases, leaving 18 bases between the germline ends. The CDR3 sequence is 15 residues long. Germline V CDR1 and CDR2: SNHLY, FYNNEI. Per the original methods: By means of reference gene primer amplification, nucleated cell counts were estimated. The repertoire was sequenced with immunoSEQ multiplex PCR; TCRdb's copy has only in-frame clones and lacks some. Clonal size and the V and J genes are those of that table, whereas D and trimming came from the DNA. The data hold about 150,000 clones, with roughly 84% observed a single time. The rearrangement links TRBV2 to TRBJ1-1; D remains unclear. Input material: peripheral blood. The sequence derives from a woman aged 60-70 years with COVID-19, enrolled during active disease. CDR3 sequence (DNA): TGTGCCAGCCGCAGACAAGGAGGCCTCAACACTGAAGCTTTCTTT. This encodes CASRRQGGLNTEAFF.